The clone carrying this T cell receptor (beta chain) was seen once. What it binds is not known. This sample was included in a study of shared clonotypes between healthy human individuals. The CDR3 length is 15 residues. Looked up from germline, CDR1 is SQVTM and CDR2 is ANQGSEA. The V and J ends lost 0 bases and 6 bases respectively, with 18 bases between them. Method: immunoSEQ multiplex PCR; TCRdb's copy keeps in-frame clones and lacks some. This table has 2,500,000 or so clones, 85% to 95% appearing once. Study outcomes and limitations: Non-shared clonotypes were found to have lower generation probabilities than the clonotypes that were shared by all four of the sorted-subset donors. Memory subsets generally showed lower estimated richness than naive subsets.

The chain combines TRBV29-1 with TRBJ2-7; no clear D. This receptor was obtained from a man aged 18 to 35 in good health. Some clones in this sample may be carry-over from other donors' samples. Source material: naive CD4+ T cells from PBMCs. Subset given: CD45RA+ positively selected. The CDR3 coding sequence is TGCAGCGTTGAAGATCCGGGCAGGCCCGACGGCGAGCAGTACTTC. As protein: CSVEDPGRPDGEQYF.